The 9 T cell receptor beta chains below all came from one sample that was sequenced in a study of cytomegalovirus exposure and HLA in healthy donors (dated by TCRdb to about 2017). Library preparation employed the immunoSEQ multiplex PCR assay. A mixture of 60 forward primers for TCR Vbeta segments and 13 reverse primers for TCR Jbeta segments was used in the multiplex PCR. This is the immuneACCESS table as TCRdb keeps it, with only in-frame sequences that have V and J called. A part of the clones is gone; compared with another copy, unresolved V genes explain less than half, and the rest is unexplained. This sample has around 39,000 clones in its table, and approximately 80% of those were observed once. Clones ranked in the top ten supply 1.4% of the sample. The material sequenced was PBMCs. The origin of the receptors is a man younger than 45 in good health and CMV-seronegative.

The V call is TRBV12-1, the J call TRBJ1-2. TRBV12-1 is a known pseudogene. The CDR3 loop spans 13 amino acids. CDR3 DNA sequence: TGTGCCAGCAGCTTTGTTGACTGCTATGGCTACACCTTC. It codes for CASSFVDCYGYTF.

This clone came up a few times. The chain employs TRBV7-7 and TRBJ2-2; possibly TRBD1 for D (5 bases). CDR1 and CDR2 from the germline V gene are SSHAT and FNYEAQ (reference sequence). Between the trimmed V and J ends, which lost 3 bases and 7 bases, there was a span of 12 bases. The CDR3 has 14 residues. The CDR3, as DNA: TGTGCCAGCAGCTTTTCCCCAACAGGCGGGGAGCTGTTTTTT. This codes for CASSFSPTGGELFF. Supplemented by reference TRBV7-7 and TRBJ2-2, the full variable domain reads GAGVSQSPRYKVTKRGQDVTLRCDPISSHATLYWYQQALGQGPEFLTYFNYEAQPDKSGLPSDRFSAERPEGSISTLTIQRTEQRDSAMYRCASSFSPTGGELFFGEGSRLTVL.

The V gene is TRBV9, the J gene TRBJ2-4; perhaps TRBD1 as D (5 bases). CDR3 length: 16 residues. Germline CDR1 SGDLS, CDR2 YYNGEE. V lost 4 bases to trimming and J lost 0 bases, with 14 bases between them. The chain's CDR3 is CASSSWDQGAKNIQYF. The CDR3 DNA follows: TGTGCCAGCAGCTCCTGGGATCAGGGAGCCAAAAACATTCAGTACTTC.

This clone was observed once. At one end, the junction sequence differs from germline, possibly due to a read error. V usage is TRBV5-1 and J usage is TRBJ2-5, with 7 bases fitting TRBD1. The CDR3 extends over 14 amino acids. The germline V gene encodes CDR1 SGHRS and CDR2 YFSETQ. This CDR3 reads CASSLWGQGETRYF. The CDR3 DNA reads TGCGCCAGCAGCTTGTGGGGGCAGGGGGAGACCCGGTACTTC.

This clone was counted only a few times. V usage is TRBV21-1 and J usage is TRBJ2-7; the table's D call of TRBD2 was not tested on the DNA. TRBV21-1 is an annotated pseudogene. The CDR3 contains 16 residues. The CDR3 loop reads CASSKRTSGSTYEQYF. In DNA, the CDR3 is TGTGCCAGCAGCAAGCGGACTAGCGGGAGTACGTACGAGCAGTACTTC.

This clone appeared a few times. The V and J genes are TRBV19 and TRBJ1-2; D is unclear. Germline CDR1 is LNHDA and CDR2 is SQIVND (reference sequence). Trimming shortened V by 9 bases and J by 3 bases, and 14 bases separated the two germline ends. This CDR3 is 13 amino acids long. The CDR3 here is CASSAGFDYGYTF. CDR3 coding DNA: TGTGCCAGCAGTGCGGGGTTCGACTATGGCTACACCTTC.

J is TRBJ2-7 and V is TRBV10-3; TRBD2 is a possible D gene (6 bases). V dropped 0 bases and J dropped 0 bases, with 9 bases sitting between them. The germline CDR1 and CDR2 sequences are ENHRY and SYGVKD. CDR3 length equals 15 residues. This chain's CDR3 is CAISESGLPSYEQYF. CDR3 coding DNA: TGTGCCATCAGTGAGTCTGGACTACCCTCCTACGAGCAGTACTTC.

This chain connects TRBV18 to TRBJ1-2; 11 bases are a match to TRBD1. V was pared by 6 bases and J by 5 bases, with 8 bases of the junction left unmatched. The CDR3 has 15 residues. Germline V gives CDR1 KGHSH, CDR2 LQKENI. CDR3 region: CASSLGQGDRYGYTF. CDR3 sequence (DNA): TGTGCCAGCTCGCTGGGACAGGGGGATAGATATGGCTACACCTTC.

The chain employs TRBV7-3 and TRBJ2-2; no reliable D call. From germline, CDR1 is SGHTA and CDR2 FQGTGA. V lost 5 bases, J lost 1 base, and 8 bases lay in between. The CDR3 consists of 14 residues. The CDR3 nucleotides are TGTGCCAGCAGCGAGTACAGGAACACCGGGGAGCTGTTTTTT. Protein: CASSEYRNTGELFF.